Below are 21 T cell receptor beta chains sequenced from a single sample in a study of blood T cells in healthy people across ages (dated by TCRdb to between 2014 and 2017). The protocol used for the library was 5' RACE. Instrument used: Illumina HiSeq 2500. A second roughly 6 to 11 cycle PCR used a sample-barcoded 5' primer and a J-beta primer mix. The public reads were reanalyzed by TCRdb: fastp trimming at Q25, MiXCR alignment, in-frame beta chains only. Identical CDR3 protein sequences are pooled into one entry, listed with their most common genes and DNA. The sample contains fewer than 650,000 distinct CDR3 sequences, about 27% of them found a single time. The ten largest make up approximately 3.5% of the sample. These records were also assigned to another study, of T cells of mothers and their children.

Material: blood. The receptors originated from a boy aged 2 to 9 in good health.

The chain recombines TRBV12-3 or TRBV12-4 with TRBJ1-5, with 10 bases aligning to TRBD1. Germline trimming cut 6 bases from V and 4 bases from J; bases unmatched to any gene: 9. The CDR3 is 16 residues long. The CDR3 DNA is TGTGCCAGCAGCCCGCCCTCGGGACAGGGGAATCAGCCCCAGCATTTT. It codes for CASSPPSGQGNQPQHF.

This clonotype showed up just a few times. This chain connects TRBV12-3 or TRBV12-4 to TRBJ1-2; 7 positions match TRBD1. This CDR3 comprises 11 residues. The V and J ends lost 4 bases and 12 bases, in that order; junction bases with no gene match: 5. CDR3 coding DNA: TGTGCCAGCAGTTACAGGGGCCTGCACACCTTC. Its translation is CASSYRGLHTF.

The rearrangement links TRBV13 to TRBJ1-2, with a weak D call TRBD1 (6 bases). The CDR3 runs to 15 residues. V lost 5 bases, J lost 3 bases, and 16 bases lay in between. The germline gives CDR1 PRHDT, CDR2 FYEKMQ (reference sequence). The CDR3, as DNA: TGTGCCAGCAGCGCCCAGGGGTCTCTCTACTATGGCTACACCTTC. Its translation is CASSAQGSLYYGYTF. Full variable domain (outside the CDR3, taken from reference TRBV13 and TRBJ1-2): AAGVIQSPRHLIKEKRETATLKCYPIPRHDTVYWYQQGPGQDPQFLISFYEKMQSDKGSIPDRFSAQQFSDYHSELNMSSLELGDSALYFCASSAQGSLYYGYTFGSGTRLTVV.

This clonotype has only a few counts. The V gene is TRBV14, the J gene TRBJ1-2; no firm D call. The CDR3 length is 19 residues. Germline CDR1 and CDR2: SGHDN and FVKESK. Trimming removed 2 bases at V and 4 bases at J, with 26 bases between. The CDR3 DNA follows: TGTGCCAGCAGCCAAAGACGGGTGCCGAGCCGGGCGCGGGGCTATGGCTACACCTTC. Translation gives CASSQRRVPSRARGYGYTF.

Of note for this clonotype: A junction end diverges from the germline sequence, so it may reflect a read error. The chain is built from TRBV7-2 and TRBJ2-2, with D hard to call. CDR1 SGHTA and CDR2 FQGNSA come from the germline V gene. The CDR3 runs to 14 residues. As DNA, the CDR3 is TGTGCCGGCAGCTTACCCTCGTACACCGGGGAGCTGTTTTTT. Translated, it gives CAGSLPSYTGELFF.

V gene TRBV7-2 combines with J gene TRBJ2-7; D tentatively reads TRBD1 or TRBD2 (7 bases each). Germline V gene data show CDR1 as SGHTA and CDR2 as FQGNSA. Trimming stripped 5 bases from V and 2 bases from J, with 16 bases between. The CDR3 is made up of 15 amino acids. In nucleotides, the CDR3 is TGTGCCAGCAGCCGCGACAGGGAGGGGACCTACGAGCAGTACTTC. Amino acid sequence: CASSRDREGTYEQYF.

The chain employs TRBV7-9 and TRBJ1-4, with 9 bases lining up with TRBD1. The CDR3 spans 15 residues. The junction had 8 bases not matched to a gene; V was cut back by 5 bases and J by 7 bases. Germline assignment: CDR1 SEHNR and CDR2 FQNEAQ (reference sequence). The CDR3: CASSAPQGAFEKLFF. CDR3 in DNA: TGTGCCAGCAGCGCACCACAGGGGGCTTTTGAAAAACTGTTTTTT.

The rearrangement joins TRBV6-5 to TRBJ2-5, with TRBD2 matching over 9 bases. The J call may be faulty, since TRBJ2-1 better matches the DNA end. This CDR3 is 18 amino acids long. In germline, CDR1 is MNHEY, CDR2 SVGAGI. CDR3 in DNA: TGTGCCAGCAGTTACTCTTCCAACCGAGCTAGCGGGAACAATGAGCAGTTCTTC. This codes for CASSYSSNRASGNNEQFF.

This clonotype was counted only a few times. The chain combines TRBV6-5 with TRBJ2-3; D remains ambiguous. Germline V gene lookup returns CDR1 MNHEY and CDR2 SVGAGI. Trimming left V 6 bases short and J 3 bases short, with 13 bases between. The CDR3 is 14 residues long. The DNA of the CDR3 is TGTGCCAGCAGCGGCGGTTTCCTGACAGATACGCAGTATTTT. Protein product: CASSGGFLTDTQYF.

The V and J genes are TRBV5-1 and TRBJ1-1; 11 bases agree with TRBD1. With 0 bases clipped from V and 6 bases from J, the junction kept 7 bases outside the gene matches. Germline V CDR1 and CDR2: SGHRS, YFSETQ. The CDR3 has 16 amino acids. CDR3: CASSLVGTGGSAEAFF. Here the CDR3 DNA reads TGCGCCAGCAGCTTGGTGGGGACAGGGGGTAGCGCTGAAGCTTTCTTT. The full variable domain, completed using reference TRBV5-1 and TRBJ1-1, is KAGVTQTPRYLIKTRGQQVTLSCSPISGHRSVSWYQQTPGQGLQFLFEYFSETQRNKGNFPGRFSGRQFSNSRSEMNVSTLELGDSALYLCASSLVGTGGSAEAFFGQGTRLTVV.

This clonotype has a handful of counts. The rearrangement uses TRBV3-1 and TRBJ1-1, with D hard to call. Trimming took off 1 base at V and 5 bases at J, with 11 bases between the two ends. In germline, CDR1 is LGHDT, CDR2 YNNKEL (reference sequence). The CDR3 is 14 residues long. Here the CDR3 reads CASSQAKGRTEAFF. Written as DNA, the CDR3 is TGTGCCAGCAGCCAAGCCAAAGGGCGTACTGAAGCTTTCTTT.

This clonotype was seen a handful of times. CDR3 bases: TGCAGCGTTGTTACCGGGGAGACAGATACGCAGTATTTT. Protein: CSVVTGETDTQYF. The chain couples TRBV29-1 to TRBJ2-3, with D tentatively TRBD2 (5 bases). The CDR3 totals 13 residues. Trimming removed 4 bases at V and 3 bases at J, with 11 bases between. The germline CDR1 and CDR2 sequences are SQVTM and ANQGSEA.

This clonotype was detected only a few times. V usage is TRBV7-9 and J usage is TRBJ2-3; 10 nucleotides match TRBD1. Trimming at V came to 6 bases and at J to 0 bases, leaving 18 bases not matched to a gene. Germline lookup yields CDR1 SEHNR and CDR2 FQNEAQ (reference sequence). The CDR3 has 20 amino acids. CDR3 residues: CASRHPGQGTKTGSTDTQYF. In DNA form, the CDR3 reads TGTGCCAGCAGACATCCGGGACAGGGGACAAAGACTGGGAGCACAGATACGCAGTATTTT.

V usage is TRBV5-4 and J usage is TRBJ2-1, with D unclear. The closer fit of TRBJ2-7 to the DNA end suggests the J call may be wrong. The CDR3 runs 13 residues. The germline V gene has CDR1 SGHNT and CDR2 YYREEE (reference sequence). The CDR3 region has the DNA TGTGCCAGCAGCCAGGCAAACCGCTACGAGCAGTACTTC. This gives the protein CASSQANRYEQYF.

This chain links TRBV28 with TRBJ2-5; 16 bases agree with TRBD2. The CDR3 consists of 21 residues. Trimming took 0 bases from V and 1 from J; bases not matched to a gene: 11. Germline loops: CDR1 MDHEN, CDR2 SYDVKM. The CDR3 DNA reads as TGTGCCAGCAGTTTATGGGCCTCGGGACTAGCGGGAGGGCCATCCCAAGAGACCCAGTACTTC. This encodes CASSLWASGLAGGPSQETQYF.

The table lists this clonotype with many counts. The chain links TRBV25-1 to TRBJ2-7; weak D call: TRBD1 (6 bases). Germline loops: CDR1 MGHDK, CDR2 SYGVNS. The CDR3 loop spans 12 amino acids. Trimming left V 11 bases short and J 5 bases short, with 16 bases between. The CDR3 DNA follows: TGTGCCTCCAGGGGCACGGGCGACGAGCAGTACTTC. It encodes CASRGTGDEQYF.

V gene TRBV20-1 combines with J gene TRBJ2-4; TRBD2 matches 7 bases. This CDR3 region has 14 residues. Germline V gives CDR1 DFQATT, CDR2 SNEGSKA (reference sequence). After removal of 6 bases from V and 4 bases from J, the junction contained 9 bases not matched to a gene. CDR3 amino acids: CSAYRGVAKNIQYF. As DNA, the CDR3 is TGCAGTGCCTACCGGGGGGTCGCAAAAAACATTCAGTACTTC.

The chain combines TRBV4-3 with TRBJ2-3, with TRBD2 identical over 13 bases. This CDR3 has 19 residues. V dropped 1 base and J dropped 0; count of bases not matched to a gene: 7. Germline-derived CDR1 and CDR2 are LGHNA and YSLEER. CDR3 sequence: CASSQAILGLAGSTDTQYF. For the CDR3, the DNA is TGCGCCAGCAGCCAAGCGATACTGGGACTAGCGGGAAGCACAGATACGCAGTATTTT.

Comment on this clonotype: At one end the junction does not follow the germline gene, possibly because of a read error. This sequence joins TRBV29-1 and TRBJ2-6; maybe TRBD1 (5 bases). The CDR3 runs to 13 residues. CDR1 SQVTM and CDR2 ANQGSEA come from the germline V gene. As DNA, the CDR3 is TGCAGCGTTGGTGATTCTGGGGCCAACGCCCTGACTTTC. Its translation is CSVGDSGANALTF.

The J gene is TRBJ2-1, the V gene TRBV20-1; no clear D. The CDR3 consists of 14 residues. Trimming took off 3 bases at V and 0 bases at J, with 9 bases between the two ends. Germline V gene sequence: CDR1 DFQATT, CDR2 SNEGSKA (reference sequence). The CDR3 DNA reads TGCAGTGCTAGGACGGCGAGCTCCTACAATGAGCAGTTCTTC. Protein sequence: CSARTASSYNEQFF.

This clonotype was found once. The chain links TRBV29-1 to TRBJ2-4, with D possibly matching TRBD2 (7 bases). Germline-derived CDR1 and CDR2 are SQVTM and ANQGSEA. Trimming removed 7 bases at V and 9 bases at J, with 16 bases between. This CDR3 region has 12 residues. Written as DNA, the CDR3 is TGCAGCGGCCAAACAGGGAGGGCCATTCAGTACTTC. This encodes CSGQTGRAIQYF.